This T cell receptor (beta chain) was sequenced for a study of control samples from healthy donors and cancer patients. Germline V gene lookup returns CDR1 KGHDR and CDR2 SFDVKD. Trimming removed 4 bases from V and 4 bases from J, with 4 bases in between. The CDR3 consists of 11 residues. The data were produced by immunoSEQ multiplex PCR, yet TCRdb's version contains in-frame clones alone and is incomplete. Among around 93,000 clones listed, approximately 86% were seen once. Sample: blood. The chain joins TRBV24-1 to TRBJ2-7; no firm D call. This clonotype originated in a man aged 30 to 39 in good health. CDR3 protein: CATSDAYEQYF. As DNA, the CDR3 is TGTGCCACCAGTGACGCATACGAGCAGTACTTC.